What follows describes a single T cell receptor beta chain. This specimen comes from a study of molecular identifiers for immune sequencing clone quantification. Looked up from germline, CDR1 is KGHDR and CDR2 is SFDVKD. J lost 5 bases, V lost 3 bases, and 6 bases had no gene match. The CDR3 has 15 amino acids. Each CDR3 protein gets one entry after TCRdb re-called the PCR reads with MiXCR. The sample contains 97,000 or so distinct CDR3 sequences, 24% of which appear only once. This receptor was obtained from a human donor in good health. Some libraries in this study had Jurkat cell RNA spiked in. The sample consisted of naive CD8+ T cells from blood, with Jurkat cell RNA spiked in. Subset defined: FACS-sorted CD8+CD4-CCR7+CD45RA+ naive T cells. The chain carries TRBV24-1 and TRBJ2-1, with 7 bases fitting TRBD1. The chain's CDR3 is CATSDPGTEHNEQFF. In nucleotides, the CDR3 is TGTGCCACCAGTGATCCGGGGACAGAGCACAATGAGCAGTTCTTC.